This note documents a single T cell receptor (beta chain) sequence. Its antigen is unidentified. TCRdb ran MiXCR on the reads and lists one entry per CDR3 protein. The profile shows approximately 1,000,000 distinct CDR3 sequences, under 40% of them singletons. This specimen belongs to a study of T cell repertoires in cytomegalovirus infection. Overall study context: Matching HLA type and CMV infection were both indicated by public TCR beta signatures.

CDR1 and CDR2 (germline): LNHDA, SQIVND (reference sequence). The CDR3 loop spans 13 amino acids. Trimming took off 3 bases at V and 4 bases at J, with 9 bases between the two ends. Study-level points and caveats: Across the ex vivo response, the dominant clonotypes were HLA-C-restricted CMV-specific TCR beta clonotypes. Carriage of CMV together with the relevant HLA was identifiable through cumulative public TCR beta family frequency.

The TCR originated in a human donor in good health (CMV status not recorded). Some clones in this sample may be carry-over from other donors' samples. J is TRBJ1-1 and V is TRBV19; no definite D call. This sample comprised cultured CD8+ T cells from PBMCs, obtained from culture after CMV antigen stimulation. The CDR3 DNA follows: TGTGCCAGTAGTATTGGGGAGGTCACTGAAGCTTTCTTT. Encoded protein: CASSIGEVTEAFF. The variable domain in full, completed from reference TRBV19 and TRBJ1-1, reads DGGITQSPKYLFRKEGQNVTLSCEQNLNHDAMYWYRQDPGQGLRLIYYSQIVNDFQKGDIAEGYSVSREKKESFPLTVTSAQKNPTAFYLCASSIGEVTEAFFGQGTRLTVV.